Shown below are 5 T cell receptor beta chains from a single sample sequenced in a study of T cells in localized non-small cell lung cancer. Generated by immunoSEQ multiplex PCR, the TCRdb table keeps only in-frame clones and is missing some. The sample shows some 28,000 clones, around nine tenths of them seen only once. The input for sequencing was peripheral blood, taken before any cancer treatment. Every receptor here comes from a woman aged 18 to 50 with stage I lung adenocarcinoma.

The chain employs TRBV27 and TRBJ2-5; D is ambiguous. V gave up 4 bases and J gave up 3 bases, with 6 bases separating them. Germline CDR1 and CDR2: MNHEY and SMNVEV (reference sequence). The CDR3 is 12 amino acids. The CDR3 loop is CASSSREETQYF. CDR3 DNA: TGTGCCAGCAGTTCCCGTGAAGAGACCCAGTACTTC.

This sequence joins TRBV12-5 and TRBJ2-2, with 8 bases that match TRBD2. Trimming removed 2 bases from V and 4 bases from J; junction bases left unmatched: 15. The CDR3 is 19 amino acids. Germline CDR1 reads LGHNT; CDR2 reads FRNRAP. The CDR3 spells CASGLTDDGVAGITGELFF. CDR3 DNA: TGTGCTAGTGGTTTGACCGACGATGGGGTAGCGGGGATCACCGGGGAGCTGTTTTTT.

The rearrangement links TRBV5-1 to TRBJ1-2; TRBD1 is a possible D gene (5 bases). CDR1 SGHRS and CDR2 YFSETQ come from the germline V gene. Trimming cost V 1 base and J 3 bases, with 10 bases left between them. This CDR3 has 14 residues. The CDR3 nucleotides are TGCGCCAGCAGCTTGTTAGGGGAGTACTATGGCTACACCTTC. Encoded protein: CASSLLGEYYGYTF.

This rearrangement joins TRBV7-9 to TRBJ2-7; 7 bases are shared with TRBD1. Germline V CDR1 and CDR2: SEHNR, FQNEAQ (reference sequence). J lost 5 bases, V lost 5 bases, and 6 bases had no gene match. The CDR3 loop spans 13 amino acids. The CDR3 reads CASSLDRDDEQYF. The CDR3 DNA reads TGTGCCAGCAGCCTAGACAGGGACGACGAGCAGTACTTC.

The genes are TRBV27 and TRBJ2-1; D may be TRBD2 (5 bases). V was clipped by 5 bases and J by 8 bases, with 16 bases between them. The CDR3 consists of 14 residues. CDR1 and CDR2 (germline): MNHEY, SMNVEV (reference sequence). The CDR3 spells CASSPQLAWDEQFF. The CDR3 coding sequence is TGTGCCAGCAGTCCCCAGCTAGCTTGGGATGAGCAGTTCTTC.